Listed below are T cell receptor beta chains from one sample, sequenced in a study of blood T cell repertoires in COVID-19. The table came from immunoSEQ multiplex PCR; TCRdb's copy has only in-frame clones and leaves some out. The table records about 140,000 clones, roughly 80% of them present only once. Source material: PBMCs or T cells enriched from blood (not recorded which). These receptors all stem from a man aged 35 to 55 with acute COVID-19. CDR3s include the opening cysteine and the closing phenylalanine or tryptophan. Fields, in order: CDR3 protein, CDR3 DNA, J gene, V gene, D gene, clone size. A D gene is named only where the DNA matches it firmly. Only part of the rows carry a size: once, few, many, or a class if the clone is expanded.

cdr3_aa: CASSLGVTRTYEQYF
cdr3_nt: TGTGCCAGCAGCTTGGGAGTAACCCGGACCTACGAGCAGTACTTC
j_call: TRBJ2-7
v_call: TRBV11-2
d_call: .
clone_size: .

cdr3_aa: CASSIRQEIHF
cdr3_nt: TGTGCCAGTAGTATACGGCAGGAAATACATTTT
j_call: TRBJ1-5
v_call: TRBV19
d_call: .
clone_size: .

cdr3_aa: CASRLSGTGTYEQYF
cdr3_nt: TGTGCCAGCAGACTCTCCGGGACAGGGACCTACGAGCAGTACTTC
j_call: TRBJ2-7
v_call: TRBV7-2
d_call: TRBD1
clone_size: .

cdr3_aa: CAVGGIPPTNEQFF
cdr3_nt: TGTGCCGTCGGAGGGATCCCCCCCACTAATGAGCAGTTCTTC
j_call: TRBJ2-1
v_call: TRBV6-5
d_call: .
clone_size: .

cdr3_aa: CASSDDRQGASKDTQYF
cdr3_nt: TGTGCCAGCAGTGACGACAGACAGGGGGCCTCCAAAGATACGCAGTATTTT
j_call: TRBJ2-3
v_call: TRBV2
d_call: TRBD1
clone_size: .

cdr3_aa: CASSQGPGQGIEAFF
cdr3_nt: TGTGCCAGCAGCCAAGGGCCGGGACAGGGGATTGAAGCTTTCTTT
j_call: TRBJ1-1
v_call: TRBV4-2
d_call: TRBD1
clone_size: .

cdr3_aa: CASTLDWTGGYNEQFF
cdr3_nt: TGTGCCAGCACCTTAGACTGGACAGGGGGCTACAATGAGCAGTTCTTC
j_call: TRBJ2-1
v_call: TRBV5-5
d_call: TRBD1
clone_size: .

cdr3_aa: CASSLEGGGELFF
cdr3_nt: TGTGCCAGCAGCTTGGAGGGCGGCGGGGAGCTGTTTTTT
j_call: TRBJ2-2
v_call: TRBV7-8
d_call: .
clone_size: .

cdr3_aa: CASSLSKDRGYGYTF
cdr3_nt: TGTGCCAGCAGTTTATCAAAAGACAGGGGCTATGGCTACACCTTC
j_call: TRBJ1-2
v_call: TRBV27
d_call: TRBD1
clone_size: .

cdr3_aa: CASSLADNEQFF
cdr3_nt: TGTGCCAGCAGTTTAGCGGACAATGAGCAGTTCTTC
j_call: TRBJ2-1
v_call: TRBV6-6
d_call: .
clone_size: .

cdr3_aa: CASSQGDYNEQFF
cdr3_nt: TGCGCCAGCAGTCAAGGGGACTACAATGAGCAGTTCTTC
j_call: TRBJ2-1
v_call: TRBV5-1
d_call: .
clone_size: .

cdr3_aa: CAWSKGINQPQHF
cdr3_nt: TGTGCCTGGAGTAAGGGGATTAATCAGCCCCAGCATTTT
j_call: TRBJ1-5
v_call: TRBV30
d_call: .
clone_size: .

cdr3_aa: CASSIPGQGTQPQHF
cdr3_nt: TGTGCCAGTAGTATACCGGGACAGGGCACTCAGCCCCAGCATTTT
j_call: TRBJ1-5
v_call: TRBV19
d_call: TRBD1
clone_size: .

cdr3_aa: CATSRDRAMNEQYF
cdr3_nt: TGTGCCACCAGCAGGGACAGGGCTATGAACGAGCAGTACTTC
j_call: TRBJ2-7
v_call: TRBV15
d_call: TRBD1
clone_size: .

cdr3_aa: CASSPLTGIAEAFF
cdr3_nt: TGTGCCAGCAGCCCTCTCACGGGTATCGCTGAAGCTTTCTTT
j_call: TRBJ1-1
v_call: TRBV9
d_call: .
clone_size: once

cdr3_aa: CASSQDFEGLAGRGELFF
cdr3_nt: TGTGCCAGCAGCCAAGATTTCGAGGGACTAGCGGGAAGGGGGGAGCTGTTTTTT
j_call: TRBJ2-2
v_call: TRBV3-1/TRBV3-2
d_call: TRBD2
clone_size: .

cdr3_aa: CASSIVPYTVSSNQPQHF
cdr3_nt: TGTGCCAGTAGTATAGTCCCTTATACCGTCAGTAGCAATCAGCCCCAGCATTTT
j_call: TRBJ1-5
v_call: TRBV19
d_call: .
clone_size: .

cdr3_aa: CASSQDEEERKQYF
cdr3_nt: TGCGCCAGCAGCCAAGATGAGGAGGAGCGGAAGCAGTACTTC
j_call: TRBJ2-7
v_call: TRBV4-1
d_call: .
clone_size: once

cdr3_aa: CASSQGAGVSNEQFF
cdr3_nt: TGCGCCAGCAGCCAAGGGGCGGGAGTTAGCAATGAGCAGTTCTTC
j_call: TRBJ2-1
v_call: TRBV4-3
d_call: TRBD2
clone_size: .

cdr3_aa: CAWSDRGRGYGYTF
cdr3_nt: TGTGCCTGGAGTGATAGGGGGCGCGGCTATGGCTACACCTTC
j_call: TRBJ1-2
v_call: TRBV30
d_call: TRBD1
clone_size: .

cdr3_aa: CASIVVRESEQYF
cdr3_nt: TGTGCCAGCATAGTGGTCAGGGAATCCGAGCAGTACTTC
j_call: TRBJ2-7
v_call: TRBV2
d_call: .
clone_size: .

cdr3_aa: CASSYSGGGAHTQYF
cdr3_nt: TGTGCCAGCAGTTACTCAGGAGGGGGGGCCCATACGCAGTATTTT
j_call: TRBJ2-3
v_call: TRBV6-7
d_call: .
clone_size: .

cdr3_aa: CASSAGVGENTEAFF
cdr3_nt: TGTGCCAGCAGCGCTGGGGTAGGGGAGAACACTGAAGCTTTCTTT
j_call: TRBJ1-1
v_call: TRBV9
d_call: .
clone_size: .

cdr3_aa: CASSQRPGQGAVVKETQYF
cdr3_nt: TGTGCCAGCAGCCAAAGACCGGGACAGGGGGCTGTGGTGAAGGAGACCCAGTACTTC
j_call: TRBJ2-5
v_call: TRBV3-1/TRBV3-2
d_call: TRBD1
clone_size: .

cdr3_aa: CASSQDSGTLAGAPSSYEQYF
cdr3_nt: TGCGCCAGCAGCCAAGATTCGGGAACACTAGCGGGGGCCCCGAGCTCCTACGAGCAGTACTTC
j_call: TRBJ2-7
v_call: TRBV4-3
d_call: TRBD2
clone_size: .

cdr3_aa: CATSRDLANYGYTF
cdr3_nt: TGTGCCACCAGCAGAGATCTAGCTAACTATGGCTACACCTTC
j_call: TRBJ1-2
v_call: TRBV15
d_call: .
clone_size: .

cdr3_aa: CASSLLQNTGELFF
cdr3_nt: TGTGCCAGCAGCCTACTTCAGAACACCGGGGAGCTGTTTTTT
j_call: TRBJ2-2
v_call: TRBV5-4
d_call: .
clone_size: few

cdr3_aa: CASSLRTSGGSRTGELFF
cdr3_nt: TGTGCCAGTAGTCTACGGACTAGCGGGGGGTCCAGGACCGGGGAGCTGTTTTTT
j_call: TRBJ2-2
v_call: TRBV19
d_call: TRBD2
clone_size: .

cdr3_aa: CASSPTVFTGYTF
cdr3_nt: TGTGCCAGCAGCCCCACAGTTTTCACAGGCTACACCTTC
j_call: TRBJ1-2
v_call: TRBV7-2
d_call: .
clone_size: .

cdr3_aa: CASSDGGRLEAFF
cdr3_nt: TGTGCCAGCAGTGATGGAGGGCGGTTGGAAGCTTTCTTT
j_call: TRBJ1-1
v_call: TRBV2
d_call: .
clone_size: .

cdr3_aa: CASSQAGRSPYEQYF
cdr3_nt: TGCGCCAGCAGCCAAGCGGGGAGGAGTCCCTACGAGCAGTACTTC
j_call: TRBJ2-7
v_call: TRBV4-3
d_call: .
clone_size: .

cdr3_aa: CASSPLAGGISEQYF
cdr3_nt: TGTGCCAGCAGCCCCCTGGCGGGAGGCATTAGCGAGCAGTACTTC
j_call: TRBJ2-7
v_call: TRBV6-2/TRBV6-3
d_call: TRBD2
clone_size: .

cdr3_aa: CASSLAYGTGAQETQYF
cdr3_nt: TGTGCCAGCAGCTTAGCCTATGGGACAGGGGCTCAAGAGACCCAGTACTTC
j_call: TRBJ2-5
v_call: TRBV7-8
d_call: TRBD1
clone_size: .

cdr3_aa: CASSTDRWNTEAFF
cdr3_nt: TGTGCCAGTAGTACCGACAGGTGGAACACTGAAGCTTTCTTT
j_call: TRBJ1-1
v_call: TRBV19
d_call: .
clone_size: .

cdr3_aa: CATSDLGDTDTQYF
cdr3_nt: TGTGCCACCAGTGATTTAGGAGACACAGATACGCAGTATTTT
j_call: TRBJ2-3
v_call: TRBV24-1
d_call: .
clone_size: .

cdr3_aa: CASSYARTSTDTQYF
cdr3_nt: TGTGCCAGCAGTTACGCGAGAACTAGCACAGATACGCAGTATTTT
j_call: TRBJ2-3
v_call: TRBV6-2/TRBV6-3
d_call: .
clone_size: .

cdr3_aa: CASSSEETQYF
cdr3_nt: TGTGCCAGCAGCTCCGAAGAGACCCAGTACTTC
j_call: TRBJ2-5
v_call: TRBV7-9
d_call: .
clone_size: .

cdr3_aa: CASNKAGYEQFF
cdr3_nt: TGTGCCAGCAACAAAGCGGGGTACGAGCAGTTCTTC
j_call: TRBJ2-1
v_call: TRBV2
d_call: TRBD2
clone_size: few

cdr3_aa: CASSVPGQGVSGYTF
cdr3_nt: TGTGCCAGCAGTGTCCCGGGACAGGGGGTATCTGGCTACACCTTC
j_call: TRBJ1-2
v_call: TRBV25-1
d_call: TRBD1
clone_size: .

cdr3_aa: CASSLAPGNEQFF
cdr3_nt: TGCGCCAGCAGCTTGGCGCCAGGGAATGAGCAGTTCTTC
j_call: TRBJ2-1
v_call: TRBV5-1
d_call: .
clone_size: .

cdr3_aa: CAISENERVILSGANVLTF
cdr3_nt: TGTGCCATCAGTGAGAATGAGAGGGTTATTTTATCTGGGGCCAACGTCCTGACTTTC
j_call: TRBJ2-6
v_call: TRBV10-3
d_call: .
clone_size: .

cdr3_aa: CASSTFIQGSSGNTIYF
cdr3_nt: TGTGCCAGCTCAACCTTCATCCAGGGGAGCTCTGGAAACACCATATATTTT
j_call: TRBJ1-3
v_call: TRBV18
d_call: .
clone_size: .

cdr3_aa: CASSLRGNYNEQFF
cdr3_nt: TGCGCCAGCAGCCTCCGGGGGAACTACAATGAGCAGTTCTTC
j_call: TRBJ2-1
v_call: TRBV4-3
d_call: .
clone_size: once

cdr3_aa: CASSLVAGWETQYF
cdr3_nt: TGTGCCAGCAGCTTAGTGGCAGGGTGGGAGACCCAGTACTTC
j_call: TRBJ2-5
v_call: TRBV7-8
d_call: .
clone_size: .

cdr3_aa: CASSPTGDLYEQYF
cdr3_nt: TGTGCCAGCAGTCCCACGGGAGATCTCTACGAGCAGTACTTC
j_call: TRBJ2-7
v_call: TRBV6-2/TRBV6-3
d_call: .
clone_size: .

cdr3_aa: CASSLRTLNTEAFF
cdr3_nt: TGTGCCAGCAGTTTGCGAACCTTGAACACTGAAGCTTTCTTT
j_call: TRBJ1-1
v_call: TRBV27
d_call: .
clone_size: .

cdr3_aa: CASSRVGNEQFF
cdr3_nt: TGCGCCAGCAGCCGGGTCGGGAATGAGCAGTTCTTC
j_call: TRBJ2-1
v_call: TRBV5-1
d_call: .
clone_size: .

cdr3_aa: CASSLLKGASNTEAFF
cdr3_nt: TGCGCCAGCAGCTTATTAAAGGGGGCATCCAACACTGAAGCTTTCTTT
j_call: TRBJ1-1
v_call: TRBV5-1
d_call: TRBD1
clone_size: .

cdr3_aa: CASSSPIRTGELFF
cdr3_nt: TGTGCCAGCAGCTCCCCTATACGCACCGGGGAGCTGTTTTTT
j_call: TRBJ2-2
v_call: TRBV11-2
d_call: .
clone_size: .

cdr3_aa: CASSRTSDQETQYF
cdr3_nt: TGTGCCAGTAGTAGGACTAGCGATCAAGAGACCCAGTACTTC
j_call: TRBJ2-5
v_call: TRBV19
d_call: TRBD2
clone_size: .

cdr3_aa: CASSETGDGQPQHF
cdr3_nt: TGTGCCAGCAGCGAGACAGGGGATGGTCAGCCCCAGCATTTT
j_call: TRBJ1-5
v_call: TRBV3-1/TRBV3-2
d_call: TRBD1
clone_size: .

cdr3_aa: CASSQDWQGAYGYTF
cdr3_nt: TGCGCCAGCAGCCAAGATTGGCAGGGTGCCTATGGCTACACCTTC
j_call: TRBJ1-2
v_call: TRBV4-1
d_call: .
clone_size: .

cdr3_aa: CSVSVSQETQYF
cdr3_nt: TGCAGCGTTAGCGTGTCGCAAGAGACCCAGTACTTC
j_call: TRBJ2-5
v_call: TRBV29-1
d_call: .
clone_size: once